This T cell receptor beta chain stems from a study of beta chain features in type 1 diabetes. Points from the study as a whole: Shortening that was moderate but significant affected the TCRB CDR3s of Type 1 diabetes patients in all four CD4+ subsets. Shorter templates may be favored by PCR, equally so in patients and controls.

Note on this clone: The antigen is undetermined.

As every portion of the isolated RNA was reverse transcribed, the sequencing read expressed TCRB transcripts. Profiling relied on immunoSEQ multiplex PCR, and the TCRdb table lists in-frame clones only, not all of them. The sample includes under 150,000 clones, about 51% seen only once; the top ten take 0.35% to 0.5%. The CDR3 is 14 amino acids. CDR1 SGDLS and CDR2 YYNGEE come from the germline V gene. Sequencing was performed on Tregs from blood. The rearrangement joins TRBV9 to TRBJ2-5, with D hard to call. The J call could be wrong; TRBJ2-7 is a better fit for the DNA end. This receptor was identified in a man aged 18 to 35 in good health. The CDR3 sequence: CASSQAVFAYEQYF. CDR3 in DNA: TGTGCCAGCAGCCAAGCTGTTTTCGCCTACGAGCAGTACTTC.